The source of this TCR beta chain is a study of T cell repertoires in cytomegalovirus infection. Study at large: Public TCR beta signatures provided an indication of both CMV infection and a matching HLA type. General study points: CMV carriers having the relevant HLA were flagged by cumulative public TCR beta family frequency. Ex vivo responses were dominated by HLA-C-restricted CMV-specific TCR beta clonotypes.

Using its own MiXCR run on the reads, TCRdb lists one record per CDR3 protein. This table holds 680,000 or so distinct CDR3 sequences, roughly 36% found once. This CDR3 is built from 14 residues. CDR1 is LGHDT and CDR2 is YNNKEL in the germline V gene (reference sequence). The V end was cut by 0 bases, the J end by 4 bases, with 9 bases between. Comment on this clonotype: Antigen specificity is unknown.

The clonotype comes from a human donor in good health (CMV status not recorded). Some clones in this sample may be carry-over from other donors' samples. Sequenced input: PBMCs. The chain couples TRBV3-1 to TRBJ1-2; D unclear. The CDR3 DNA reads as TGTGCCAGCAGCCAAGATGCGTCCGGCTATGGCTACACCTTC. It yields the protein CASSQDASGYGYTF.